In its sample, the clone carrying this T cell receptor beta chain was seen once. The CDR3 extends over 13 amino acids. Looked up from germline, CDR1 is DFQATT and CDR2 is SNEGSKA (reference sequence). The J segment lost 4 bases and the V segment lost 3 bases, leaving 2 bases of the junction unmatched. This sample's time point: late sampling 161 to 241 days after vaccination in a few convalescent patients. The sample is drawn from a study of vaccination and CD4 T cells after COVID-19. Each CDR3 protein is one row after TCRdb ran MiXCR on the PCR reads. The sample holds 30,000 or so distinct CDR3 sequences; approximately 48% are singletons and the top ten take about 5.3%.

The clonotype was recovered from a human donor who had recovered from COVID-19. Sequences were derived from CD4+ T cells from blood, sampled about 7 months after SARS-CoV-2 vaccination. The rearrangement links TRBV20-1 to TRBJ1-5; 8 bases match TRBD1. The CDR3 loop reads CSASDRGNQPQHF. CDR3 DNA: TGCAGTGCTAGTGACAGGGGAAATCAGCCCCAGCATTTT.